Shown below are 20 T cell receptor beta chains from a single sample sequenced in a study of blood T cells in healthy people across ages. It was with a sample-barcoded 5' primer and a J-beta primer mix that a second PCR of about 7 to 12 cycles was run. TCRdb re-called the 5' RACE reads with MiXCR, one entry per CDR3 protein. The table records about 1,800,000 distinct CDR3 sequences, 25% to 30% of them present only once. The sequenced sample consisted of blood. All receptors derive from a woman in her twenties or thirties in good health.

A note on this clonotype: It may be a read error: a sequence one base away is much more abundant. The V and J genes are TRBV20-1 and TRBJ2-7; 9 nucleotides agree with TRBD2. The CDR3 consists of 14 residues. The ends lost 5 bases at V and 0 bases at J; junction bases unmatched: 5. Germline CDR1 DFQATT, CDR2 SNEGSKA (reference sequence). The CDR3 here is CSAAERGVSYEQYF. The CDR3 DNA sequence: TGCAGTGCTGCCGAGCGGGGGGTCTCCTACGAGCAGTACTTC.

The chain couples TRBV6-1 to TRBJ2-1, with 8 positions matching TRBD2. The CDR3 contains 14 residues. Germline-derived CDR1 and CDR2 are MNHNS and SASEGT. The V segment lost 8 bases and the J segment 10 bases; nucleotides outside the gene matches: 13. Here the CDR3 DNA reads TGTGCCAGCTGGTTTTCCGGGGGGGCCAAGGAGCAGTTCTTC. Residues: CASWFSGGAKEQFF.

This clonotype was seen a few times. The chain joins TRBV7-2 to TRBJ2-1; 8 bases agree with TRBD2. CDR1 is SGHTA, CDR2 FQGNSA, per germline. Unmatched junction bases numbered 9, after V lost 5 bases and J lost 3 bases. The CDR3 sequence is 16 residues long. CDR3 DNA sequence: TGTGCCAGCAGCCCCCAGGGGACTAGAGGCTACAATGAGCAGTTCTTC. Encoded protein: CASSPQGTRGYNEQFF.

This clonotype occurred a few times. The chain couples TRBV12-3 or TRBV12-4 to TRBJ2-6; 10 nucleotides align to TRBD2. CDR3 length equals 17 residues. V lost 6 bases to trimming and J lost 0 bases; unmatched junction nucleotides: 5. In DNA form, the CDR3 reads TGTGCCAGCAGCCATAGCGGGAGGTCCTCTGGGGCCAACGTCCTGACTTTC. Its translation is CASSHSGRSSGANVLTF.

The rearrangement links TRBV7-9 to TRBJ2-5; 7 nucleotides align to TRBD2. This CDR3 comprises 14 residues. CDR1 is SEHNR and CDR2 is FQNEAQ in the germline V gene (reference sequence). The ends lost 5 bases at V and 5 bases at J; junction bases unmatched: 8. In nucleotides, the CDR3 is TGTGCCAGCAGCCCAAGCGGGGCAGGGGAGACCCAGTACTTC. Translated, it gives CASSPSGAGETQYF.

A remark on this clonotype: One end of the junction fails to match germline, which may point to a read error. This chain connects TRBV5-1 to TRBJ2-5; D is possibly TRBD1 or TRBD2 (7 bases each). This CDR3 has 15 residues. Germline loops: CDR1 SGHRS, CDR2 YFSETQ. CDR3 nucleotide sequence: TGCGCCAGCGGCTTGGGAGGGGGCGAACAAGAGACCCAGTACTTC. It specifies CASGLGGGEQETQYF.

A remark on this clonotype: Compared with germline, one end of the junction differs, possibly owing to a read error. This chain joins TRBV9 and TRBJ1-1; D gene uncertain. The CDR3 totals 13 residues. The germline V gene has CDR1 SGDLS and CDR2 YYNGEE. The CDR3 protein is CASSSQGNSEAFF. CDR3 coding DNA: TGTGCCAGCAGCTCTCAAGGGAACAGTGAAGCTTTCTTT.

The chain recombines TRBV10-3 with TRBJ2-1, with D tentatively TRBD1 or TRBD2 (7 bases each). This CDR3 contains 16 residues. V was clipped by 9 bases and J by 9 bases, with 27 bases between them. Germline V lookup: CDR1 ENHRY, CDR2 SYGVKD. The CDR3 nucleotides read TGTGCCATTGGGGACAGCGGGACTGGGTCCTCGGTTGAGCAGTTCTTC. Translated, it gives CAIGDSGTGSSVEQFF.

This clonotype has a handful of counts. This chain links TRBV2 with TRBJ1-5, with 9 positions matching TRBD1. CDR1 is SNHLY, CDR2 FYNNEI, per germline. The CDR3 has 15 residues. The V segment lost 8 bases and the J segment 5 bases; nucleotides outside the gene matches: 10. The CDR3 DNA is TGTGCCAGCCTAATTTCCCGGACAGGGGATCAGCCCCAGCATTTT. It translates to CASLISRTGDQPQHF.

In its sample, this clonotype was seen a few times. The J gene is TRBJ2-1, the V gene TRBV20-1, with D perhaps matching TRBD2 (6 bases). The CDR3 is made up of 14 amino acids. The germline V and J ends were trimmed by 3 bases and 9 bases, with 18 bases remaining between them. Germline V lookup: CDR1 DFQATT, CDR2 SNEGSKA (reference sequence). The CDR3 here is CSASGGFVTGEQFF. CDR3 DNA: TGCAGTGCTAGTGGGGGGTTCGTTACCGGTGAGCAGTTCTTC.

The V gene is TRBV20-1, the J gene TRBJ2-6; no reliable D call. The germline V and J ends were trimmed by 0 bases and 0 bases, with 15 bases remaining between them. Germline V gene data show CDR1 as DFQATT and CDR2 as SNEGSKA (reference sequence). This CDR3 contains 18 residues. Here the CDR3 DNA reads TGCAGTGCTAGAGATGACACGGACGGCCTCTCTGGGGCCAACGTCCTGACTTTC. Protein sequence: CSARDDTDGLSGANVLTF.

The chain recombines TRBV25-1 with TRBJ2-2, with 11 positions matching TRBD2. J gave up 5 bases and V 6 bases, and 11 bases lay outside the gene matches. CDR3 size: 17 residues. The V gene's germline CDR1 is MGHDK and CDR2 SYGVNS. CDR3 DNA sequence: TGTGCCAGCAGCGGAACTACTAGCGGGAGTCGTACCGGGGAGCTGTTTTTT. As protein: CASSGTTSGSRTGELFF. The entire variable domain, with the rest obtained from reference TRBV25-1 and TRBJ2-2, is as follows: EADIYQTPRYLVIGTGKKITLECSQTMGHDKMYWYQQDPGMELHLIHYSYGVNSTEKGDLSSESTVSRIRTEHFPLTLESARPSHTSQYLCASSGTTSGSRTGELFFGEGSRLTVL.

With regard to this clonotype: Since a much larger clone is just one base distant, this may be a read error. The rearrangement joins TRBV29-1 to TRBJ2-7; 7 bases agree with TRBD2. The germline V gene has CDR1 SQVTM and CDR2 ANQGSEA. V was pared by 6 bases and J by 5 bases, with 4 bases of the junction left unmatched. CDR3 length equals 11 residues. The CDR3 sequence: CSVARGDEQYF. The CDR3 nucleotides are TGCAGCGTCGCCCGGGGGGACGAGCAGTACTTC.

This clonotype was counted ten times or more. V usage is TRBV7-2 and J usage is TRBJ2-7; no clear D. The V gene's germline CDR1 is SGHTA and CDR2 FQGNSA. Trimming stripped 2 bases from V and 0 bases from J, with 8 bases between. CDR3 size: 14 residues. The CDR3, as DNA: TGTGCCAGCAGCTTAAACGGTAACTCCTACGAGCAGTACTTC. This encodes CASSLNGNSYEQYF.

The chain couples TRBV11-2 to TRBJ2-3; 10 bases align to TRBD2. With 5 bases clipped from V and 4 bases from J, the junction kept 3 bases outside the gene matches. The CDR3 is 14 amino acids. The germline gives CDR1 SGHAT, CDR2 FQNNGV. This CDR3 reads CASSRSGRSDTQYF. CDR3 DNA sequence: TGTGCCAGCAGCCGTAGCGGGAGGTCAGATACGCAGTATTTT.

This clonotype appeared many times. This chain uses TRBV5-1 with TRBJ2-7; D might be TRBD2 (5 bases). V was shortened by 6 bases and J by 5 bases, with 18 bases between the two germline ends. The CDR3 loop spans 14 amino acids. Germline V gives CDR1 SGHRS, CDR2 YFSETQ. CDR3 in DNA: TGCGCCAGCACCATCGAGGGAAGTAGGGACGAGCAGTACTTC. The encoded protein is CASTIEGSRDEQYF.

The chain recombines TRBV2 with TRBJ2-1, with D possibly called TRBD1 or TRBD2 (5 bases each). Trimming pared 2 bases from V and 0 bases from J, leaving 14 bases between. CDR1 is SNHLY, CDR2 FYNNEI, per germline. The CDR3 spans 17 residues. The CDR3 DNA reads TGTGCCAGCAGTGAAAGGGATGGGGGACCCTCCTACAATGAGCAGTTCTTC. It yields the protein CASSERDGGPSYNEQFF.

The V and J genes are TRBV7-3 and TRBJ1-1; no firm D call. The CDR3 consists of 13 residues. Germline CDR1 and CDR2: SGHTA and FQGTGA. V shed 5 bases and J shed 6 bases, with 13 bases lying between them. DNA of the CDR3: TGTGCCAGCAGCCTATCAAGGACCGCTGAAGCTTTCTTT. Translating gives CASSLSRTAEAFF.

This clonotype was counted a few times. V usage is TRBV7-2 and J usage is TRBJ2-5; possibly TRBD2 for D (6 bases). Germline V lookup: CDR1 SGHTA, CDR2 FQGNSA. Trimming shortened V by 5 bases and J by 1 base, and 14 bases separated the two germline ends. The CDR3 loop spans 15 amino acids. The CDR3 here is CASSPQLASQETQYF. The CDR3 nucleotides are TGTGCCAGCAGCCCGCAACTAGCTTCCCAAGAGACCCAGTACTTC.

This chain links TRBV2 with TRBJ2-3; D may correspond to TRBD1 or TRBD2 (6 bases each). The CDR3 is 13 amino acids. Germline loops: CDR1 SNHLY, CDR2 FYNNEI. The germline V and J ends were trimmed by 3 bases and 14 bases, with 18 bases remaining between them. The CDR3 DNA is TGTGCCAGCAGTGATAGGGGGACTCCCAAGGTGTATTTT. Amino acid sequence: CASSDRGTPKVYF.